This T cell receptor beta chain stems from a study of shared clonotypes between healthy human individuals. General study findings and limits: Approximately 5.3% was the fraction of naive CD4 clonotypes found shared across a few donors.

V lost 4 bases and J lost 3, with 4 bases in between. The CDR3 length is 11 residues. Germline V CDR1 and CDR2: KGHSY, FQNENV. Terminally differentiated effector memory CD45RA+ cells were excluded from the naive CD8 cells, which were CD45RO-negative and positively selected for CCR7. The table came from immunoSEQ multiplex PCR; TCRdb's copy has only in-frame clones and leaves some out. In the table there are millions of clones, roughly 91% of which are singletons. Details on this clone: The antigen is undetermined.

The sequencing input was naive CD8+ T cells from PBMCs. This chain uses TRBV16 with TRBJ2-7; D is uncertain. The TCR sequence derives from a man aged 18-30 years in good health. Some clones in this sample may be carry-over from other donors' samples. The CDR3 region has the DNA TGTGCCAGCAGCCTATACTACGAGCAGTACTTC. Its protein is CASSLYYEQYF.